Presented here are 32 T cell receptor beta chains from one specimen sequenced in a study of blood T cell repertoires in COVID-19. Here immunoSEQ multiplex PCR was the method, and the copy in TCRdb shows in-frame clones only, minus some. In the table there are about 35,000 clones, about 89% of which are singletons. Sequenced sample: peripheral blood. Receptors were obtained from a man between 45 and 60 years old with active COVID-19.

The genes are TRBV5-1 and TRBJ1-1; 8 nucleotides match TRBD1. CDR3 length: 13 amino acids. Trimming removed 3 bases from V and 7 bases from J; junction bases left unmatched: 5. Germline CDR1 reads SGHRS; CDR2 reads YFSETQ. The CDR3 region is CASSSTGAGEAFF. As DNA, the CDR3 is TGCGCCAGCAGCTCGACAGGGGCGGGTGAAGCTTTCTTT.

V usage is TRBV6-5 and J usage is TRBJ1-2; D uncertain. With 0 bases removed from V and 4 bases from J, the gap between germline ends came to 9 bases. This CDR3 has 14 amino acids. CDR1 MNHEY and CDR2 SVGAGI come from the germline V gene. CDR3 sequence: CASSYSREAYGYTF. The CDR3 DNA follows: TGTGCCAGCAGTTACTCGAGAGAAGCCTATGGCTACACCTTC.

The genes are TRBV10-3 and TRBJ1-2, with D maybe TRBD1 (6 bases). The CDR3 covers 12 residues. Trimming removed 0 bases at V and 8 bases at J, with 7 bases between. CDR1 and CDR2 (germline): ENHRY, SYGVKD. CDR3 DNA: TGTGCCATCAGTGAGTCTAGGGGGGGCTACACCTTC. It encodes CAISESRGGYTF.

The genes are TRBV9 and TRBJ2-5, with D possibly matching TRBD2 (6 bases). The CDR3 is 14 amino acids. Germline V gene sequence: CDR1 SGDLS, CDR2 YYNGEE. Trimming stripped 4 bases from V and 2 bases from J, with 12 bases between. The CDR3 bases are TGTGCCAGCAGCCGGTTGGCGGGGCAAGAGACCCAGTACTTC. Protein: CASSRLAGQETQYF.

The chain recombines TRBV10-3 with TRBJ2-7, with 15 bases fitting TRBD2. Unmatched junction bases numbered 6, after V lost 5 bases and J lost 4 bases. Germline V gene lookup returns CDR1 ENHRY and CDR2 SYGVKD. This CDR3 spans 16 amino acids. The CDR3 region is CAISKGLAGGRYEQYF. The CDR3 DNA sequence: TGTGCCATCAGTAAAGGACTAGCGGGAGGGAGATACGAGCAGTACTTC.

This rearrangement joins TRBV19 to TRBJ1-5; D gene ambiguous. V shed 0 bases and J shed 0 bases, with 15 bases lying between them. CDR1 is LNHDA and CDR2 is SQIVND in the germline V gene (reference sequence). The CDR3 spans 18 residues. CDR3 DNA sequence: TGTGCCAGTAGTATAGATCTATCTTCACTTTATAGCAATCAGCCCCAGCATTTT. Amino acid sequence: CASSIDLSSLYSNQPQHF.

This clone was seen only a few times. The V gene is TRBV7-6, the J gene TRBJ1-2; 8 bases fit TRBD1. The CDR3 covers 13 residues. CDR1 and CDR2 from the germline V gene are SGHVS and FNYEAQ. V shed 2 bases and J 8 bases; nucleotides not matched to a gene: 4. In DNA form, the CDR3 reads TGTGCCAGCAGCTTAACACAGGGGGTAGGCTACACCTTC. This gives the protein CASSLTQGVGYTF.

This clone occurred once. This sequence joins TRBV11-2 and TRBJ2-1, with a weak D call TRBD2 (6 bases). CDR3 length: 14 residues. Trimming took 5 bases from V and 8 from J, leaving 16 bases between them. Germline V lookup: CDR1 SGHAT, CDR2 FQNNGV. As DNA, the CDR3 is TGTGCCAGCAGCCCCCTGCTGGCGGGGTATGAGCAGTTCTTC. Translating gives CASSPLLAGYEQFF.

The gene calls are TRBV30 and TRBJ2-1; no clear D. There are 12 residues in the CDR3. V shed 0 bases and J shed 8 bases, with 8 bases lying between them. Germline CDR1 is GTSNPN and CDR2 is SVGIG (reference sequence). DNA for the CDR3: TGTGCCTGGAGTGTCCAGGATGATGAGCAGTTCTTC. It codes for CAWSVQDDEQFF. The complete variable domain, with remaining parts taken from reference TRBV30 and TRBJ2-1, reads SQTIHQWPATLVQPVGSPLSLECTVEGTSNPNLYWYRQAAGRGLQLLFYSVGIGQISSEVPQNLSASRPQDRQFILSSKKLLLSDSGFYLCAWSVQDDEQFFGPGTRLTVL.

This rearrangement joins TRBV10-3 to TRBJ1-4, with 8 bases lining up with TRBD1. The V segment lost 2 bases and the J segment 8 bases; nucleotides outside the gene matches: 1. The CDR3 has 13 amino acids. The germline V gene has CDR1 ENHRY and CDR2 SYGVKD. The CDR3 region is CAISETGGEKLFF. Written as DNA, the CDR3 is TGTGCCATCAGTGAGACAGGGGGGGAAAAACTGTTTTTT.

The genes are TRBV6-6 and TRBJ1-2; D not certain. Trimming took 6 bases from V and 5 from J, leaving 10 bases between them. CDR1 MNHNY and CDR2 SVGAGI come from the germline V gene (reference sequence). The CDR3 has 12 amino acids. The CDR3 region is CASSVAGYGYTF. DNA of the CDR3: TGTGCCAGCAGCGTTGCGGGGTATGGCTACACCTTC.

V gene TRBV6-5 combines with J gene TRBJ1-5; D is undetermined. Looked up from germline, CDR1 is MNHEY and CDR2 is SVGAGI. The CDR3 is 14 residues long. The germline V and J ends were trimmed by 8 bases and 2 bases, with 13 bases remaining between them. The CDR3 region is CASRGVGGNQPQHF. In nucleotides, the CDR3 is TGTGCCAGCCGGGGAGTGGGCGGCAATCAGCCCCAGCATTTT.

The chain uses TRBV30 and TRBJ1-2, with TRBD1 as a possible D gene (5 bases). The V end was cut by 1 base, the J end by 7 bases, with 13 bases between. The CDR3 has 13 amino acids. Germline V gene lookup returns CDR1 GTSNPN and CDR2 SVGIG (reference sequence). The CDR3 is CAWSDQGQGGYTF. CDR3 bases: TGTGCCTGGAGTGACCAGGGTCAGGGTGGCTACACCTTC.

CDR3 region: CASSLLRKETQYF. The DNA for the CDR3 is TGTGCCAGCAGCTTACTGCGAAAAGAGACCCAGTACTTC. The chain is built from TRBV7-8 and TRBJ2-5, with unresolved D. This CDR3 is 13 amino acids long. From germline, CDR1 is SGHVS and CDR2 FQNEAQ. The V and J ends lost 2 bases and 3 bases respectively, with 7 bases between them.

The chain couples TRBV27 to TRBJ1-2; D is perhaps TRBD1 (5 bases). The CDR3 has 15 amino acids. CDR1 is MNHEY, CDR2 SMNVEV, per germline (reference sequence). Between the trimmed V and J ends, which lost 6 bases and 7 bases, there was a span of 21 bases. The chain's CDR3 is CASSPISGRAGGYTF. Here the CDR3 DNA reads TGTGCCAGCAGCCCTATATCGGGACGAGCGGGTGGCTACACCTTC.

This clone has just one count. V is TRBV4-1 and J is TRBJ2-1, with D possibly matching TRBD2 (6 bases). CDR3 size: 13 residues. Trimming took 4 bases from V and 13 from J, leaving 17 bases between them. In germline, CDR1 is MGHRA, CDR2 YSYEKL. The CDR3 loop reads CASSPQIWRGQFF. CDR3 nucleotides: TGCGCCAGCAGCCCGCAAATCTGGAGGGGTCAGTTCTTC.

The V call is TRBV3-1 (or the pseudogene TRBV3-2), the J call TRBJ1-1; no clear D gene. The CDR3 covers 13 residues. CDR1 is LGHDT and CDR2 is YNNKEL in the germline V gene (reference sequence). The V end lost 3 bases, the J end lost 2 bases, and 7 bases lay between the germline ends. CDR3 region: CASSHPSNTEAFF. The CDR3 nucleotides are TGTGCCAGCAGCCATCCCTCCAACACTGAAGCTTTCTTT.

This chain joins TRBV12-3 or TRBV12-4 and TRBJ2-2; D is ambiguous. The ends were cut back, 8 bases at V and 5 bases at J, with 12 bases in the middle. CDR3 length: 13 amino acids. The CDR3 DNA is TGTGCCAGCCAAAAGAGGTGGACCGGGGAGCTGTTTTTT. This sequence encodes CASQKRWTGELFF.

The chain combines TRBV5-3 with TRBJ1-1; D gene unclear. TRBV5-3 is classed as an ORF, of uncertain function. This CDR3 has 12 amino acids. The V end lost 2 bases, the J end lost 4 bases, and 6 bases lay between the germline ends. CDR3 nucleotide sequence: TGTGCCAGAAGCTTTTTTATCACTGAAGCTTTCTTT. Amino acids: CARSFFITEAFF.

The V gene is TRBV30, the J gene TRBJ1-2; 12 positions agree with TRBD1. The CDR3 has 15 residues. J gave up 6 bases and V 5 bases, and 10 bases lay outside the gene matches. Germline CDR1 reads GTSNPN; CDR2 reads SVGIG (reference sequence). The CDR3 sequence: CAWWARDRGPNGYTF. CDR3 nucleotides: TGTGCCTGGTGGGCCCGGGACAGGGGGCCGAATGGCTACACCTTC.

The chain combines TRBV18 with TRBJ1-3; D unclear. From germline, CDR1 is KGHSH and CDR2 LQKENI. Trimming took off 3 bases at V and 3 bases at J, with 18 bases between the two ends. The CDR3 has 17 residues. The CDR3 is CASSPIIGESSGNTIYF. The DNA of the CDR3 is TGTGCCAGCTCACCTATCATTGGGGAGTCGAGTGGAAACACCATATATTTT.

The chain recombines TRBV19 with TRBJ1-3; 10 bases map to TRBD1. There are 15 residues in the CDR3. CDR1 LNHDA and CDR2 SQIVND come from the germline V gene (reference sequence). Unmatched junction bases numbered 4, after V lost 5 bases and J lost 3 bases. The CDR3, as DNA: TGTGCCAGTAGTTCCGGGACAGGGGATGGAAACACCATATATTTT. Protein sequence: CASSSGTGDGNTIYF.

The V gene is TRBV6-6, the J gene TRBJ2-2; possibly TRBD1 for D (7 bases). Trimming removed 7 bases from V and 5 bases from J, with 11 bases in between. CDR3 size: 13 residues. CDR1 is MNHNY and CDR2 is SVGAGI in the germline V gene (reference sequence). CDR3 amino acids: CASNRGGTGELFF. CDR3 bases: TGTGCCAGCAACAGGGGAGGAACCGGGGAGCTGTTTTTT.

This clone was seen a single time. The chain's CDR3 is CASSWDRPYEQYF. The DNA of the CDR3 is TGTGCCAGCAGCTGGGACAGACCCTACGAGCAGTACTTC. The V call is TRBV7-8, the J call TRBJ2-7; 7 bases map to TRBD1. Germline lookup yields CDR1 SGHVS and CDR2 FQNEAQ. The CDR3 has 13 residues. V gave up 4 bases and J gave up 2 bases; unmatched junction bases: 2.

This clone showed up just a few times. This rearrangement joins TRBV18 to TRBJ2-2; D uncertain. The germline CDR1 and CDR2 sequences are KGHSH and LQKENI. The V gene lost 4 bases and the J gene lost 3 bases, with 6 bases spanning the gap. The CDR3 extends over 13 amino acids. In DNA form, the CDR3 reads TGTGCCAGCTCACTAGAATACACCGGGGAGCTGTTTTTT. This encodes CASSLEYTGELFF. Full variable domain (rest looked up from reference TRBV18 and TRBJ2-2): NAGVMQNPRHLVRRRGQEARLRCSPMKGHSHVYWYRQLPEEGLKFMVYLQKENIIDESGMPKERFSAEFPKEGPSILRIQQVVRGDSAAYFCASSLEYTGELFFGEGSRLTVL.

The rearrangement joins TRBV2 to TRBJ2-5; 8 bases fit TRBD2. The germline V gene has CDR1 SNHLY and CDR2 FYNNEI. The CDR3 extends over 14 amino acids. The V gene end was trimmed by 3 bases and the J gene end by 2 bases; junction bases not matched to a gene: 2. CDR3 sequence: CASSDGGRQETQYF. In DNA form, the CDR3 reads TGTGCCAGCAGTGACGGCGGGAGGCAAGAGACCCAGTACTTC.

The chain couples TRBV10-2 to TRBJ1-4; D is undetermined. Germline-derived CDR1 and CDR2 are WSHSY and SAAADI. The CDR3 loop spans 15 amino acids. With 0 bases removed from V and 8 bases from J, the gap between germline ends came to 13 bases. In DNA form, the CDR3 reads TGCGCCAGCAGTGAGTCGAACACCCGGGGAGAAAAACTGTTTTTT. Residues: CASSESNTRGEKLFF.

This chain links TRBV27 with TRBJ1-3, with D possibly TRBD1 on 5 matching bases. Trimming pared 4 bases from V and 3 bases from J, leaving 13 bases between. This CDR3 is 15 amino acids long. Per germline, CDR1 MNHEY and CDR2 SMNVEV (reference sequence). CDR3 DNA: TGTGCCAGCAGTTCCCTCGCGGGGGGTGGAAACACCATATATTTT. Translated, it gives CASSSLAGGGNTIYF.

The chain combines TRBV13 with TRBJ2-5; the D gene is possibly TRBD2 (6 bases). This CDR3 is 14 amino acids long. V was pared by 5 bases and J by 5 bases, with 15 bases between. The germline V gene encodes CDR1 PRHDT and CDR2 FYEKMQ (reference sequence). CDR3 protein: CASSHRDGGETQYF. The CDR3, as DNA: TGTGCCAGCAGCCACCGAGATGGGGGGGAGACCCAGTACTTC. Complete variable domain (other parts from reference TRBV13 and TRBJ2-5): AAGVIQSPRHLIKEKRETATLKCYPIPRHDTVYWYQQGPGQDPQFLISFYEKMQSDKGSIPDRFSAQQFSDYHSELNMSSLELGDSALYFCASSHRDGGETQYFGPGTRLLVL.

This clone was recorded only once. The CDR3 DNA sequence: TGCGCCAGCAGCCTGGAGGAGGTGAACACAGATACGCAGTATTTT. Translating gives CASSLEEVNTDTQYF. This chain joins TRBV5-1 and TRBJ2-3; possibly TRBD2 for D (5 bases). This CDR3 has 15 residues. V shed 4 bases and J shed 2 bases, with 14 bases lying between them. CDR1 SGHRS and CDR2 YFSETQ come from the germline V gene.

The chain couples TRBV18 to TRBJ2-1; TRBD1 might be the D (6 bases). Germline values: CDR1 KGHSH, CDR2 LQKENI. The V end lost 6 bases, the J end lost 8 bases, and 17 bases lay between the germline ends. The CDR3 spans 14 residues. CDR3 nucleotide sequence: TGTGCCAGCTCCCCCGCGGCAGGGGACGATGAGCAGTTCTTC. It specifies CASSPAAGDDEQFF.

The rearrangement joins TRBV15 to TRBJ2-1; 8 bases are shared with TRBD2. V trimming: 2 bases; J trimming: 3 bases; junction bases outside the gene matches: 3. CDR1 is LNHNV and CDR2 is YYDKDF in the germline V gene (reference sequence). The CDR3 totals 15 residues. The DNA for the CDR3 is TGTGCCACCAGCAGACCAGCGGGGGACTACAATGAGCAGTTCTTC. It encodes CATSRPAGDYNEQFF.